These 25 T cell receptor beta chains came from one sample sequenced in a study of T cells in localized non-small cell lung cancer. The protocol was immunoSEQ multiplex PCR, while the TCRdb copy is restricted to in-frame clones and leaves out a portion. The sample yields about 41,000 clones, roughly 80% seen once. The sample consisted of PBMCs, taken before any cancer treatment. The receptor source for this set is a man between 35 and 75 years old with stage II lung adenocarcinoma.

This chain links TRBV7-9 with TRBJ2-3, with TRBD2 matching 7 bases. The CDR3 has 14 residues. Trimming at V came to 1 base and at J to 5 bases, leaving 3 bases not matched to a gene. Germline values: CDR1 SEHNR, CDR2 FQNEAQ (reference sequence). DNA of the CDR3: TGTGCCAGCAGCTTAGGCCTAGCGGAAGATACGCAGTATTTT. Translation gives CASSLGLAEDTQYF.

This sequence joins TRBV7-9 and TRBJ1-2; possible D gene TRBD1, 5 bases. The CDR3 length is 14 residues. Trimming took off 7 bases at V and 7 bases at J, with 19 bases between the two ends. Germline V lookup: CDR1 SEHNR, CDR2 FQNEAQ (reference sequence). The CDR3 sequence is CASTPGFGAPGYTF. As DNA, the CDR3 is TGTGCCAGCACCCCTGGGTTTGGGGCGCCTGGCTACACCTTC.

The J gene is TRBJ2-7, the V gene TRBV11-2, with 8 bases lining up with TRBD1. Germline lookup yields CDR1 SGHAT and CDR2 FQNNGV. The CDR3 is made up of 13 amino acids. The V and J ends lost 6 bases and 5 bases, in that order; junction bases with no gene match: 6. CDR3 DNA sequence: TGTGCCAGCAGGCTCCAGGGGGCCCACGAGCAGTACTTC. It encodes CASRLQGAHEQYF.

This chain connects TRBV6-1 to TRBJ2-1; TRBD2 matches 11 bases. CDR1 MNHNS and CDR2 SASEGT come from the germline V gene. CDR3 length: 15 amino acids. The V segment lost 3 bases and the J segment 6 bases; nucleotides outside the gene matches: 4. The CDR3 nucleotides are TGTGCCAGCAGTGAGGGGACTAGCGGCCGCAATGAGCAGTTCTTC. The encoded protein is CASSEGTSGRNEQFF.

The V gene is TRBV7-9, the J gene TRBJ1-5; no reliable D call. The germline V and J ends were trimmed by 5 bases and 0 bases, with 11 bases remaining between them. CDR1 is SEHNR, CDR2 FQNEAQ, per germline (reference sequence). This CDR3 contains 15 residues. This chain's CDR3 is CASSLGGNSNQPQHF. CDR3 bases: TGTGCCAGCAGCCTGGGCGGAAATAGCAATCAGCCCCAGCATTTT.

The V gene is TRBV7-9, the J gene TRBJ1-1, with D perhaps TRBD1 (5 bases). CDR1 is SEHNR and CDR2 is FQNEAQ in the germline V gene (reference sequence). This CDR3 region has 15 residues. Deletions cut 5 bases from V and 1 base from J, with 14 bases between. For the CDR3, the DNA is TGTGCCAGCAGCCTTCCGGGACGTAGGAACACTGAAGCTTTCTTT. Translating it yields CASSLPGRRNTEAFF.

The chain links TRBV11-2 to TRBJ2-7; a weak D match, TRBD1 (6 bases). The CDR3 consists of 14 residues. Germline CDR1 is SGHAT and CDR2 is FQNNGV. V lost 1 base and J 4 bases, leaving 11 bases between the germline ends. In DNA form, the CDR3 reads TGTGCCAGCAGCTTAGCAGGGGCTGGGTACGAGCAGTACTTC. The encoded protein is CASSLAGAGYEQYF.

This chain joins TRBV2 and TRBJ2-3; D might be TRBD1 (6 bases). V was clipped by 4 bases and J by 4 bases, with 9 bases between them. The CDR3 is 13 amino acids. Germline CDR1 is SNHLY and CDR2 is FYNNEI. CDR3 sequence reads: CASSAYRADTQYF. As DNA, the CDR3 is TGTGCCAGCAGTGCCTACAGGGCAGATACGCAGTATTTT. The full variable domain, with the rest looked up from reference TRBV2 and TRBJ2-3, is EPEVTQTPSHQVTQMGQEVILRCVPISNHLYFYWYRQILGQKVEFLVSFYNNEISEKSEIFDDQFSVERPDGSNFTLKIRSTKLEDSAMYFCASSAYRADTQYFGPGTRLTVL.

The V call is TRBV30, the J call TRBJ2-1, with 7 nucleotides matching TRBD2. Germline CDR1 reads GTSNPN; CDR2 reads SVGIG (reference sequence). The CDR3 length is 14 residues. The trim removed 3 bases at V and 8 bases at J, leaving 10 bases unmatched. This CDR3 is CAWRGDSGLDEQFF. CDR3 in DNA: TGTGCCTGGAGAGGAGATAGCGGGCTTGATGAGCAGTTCTTC.

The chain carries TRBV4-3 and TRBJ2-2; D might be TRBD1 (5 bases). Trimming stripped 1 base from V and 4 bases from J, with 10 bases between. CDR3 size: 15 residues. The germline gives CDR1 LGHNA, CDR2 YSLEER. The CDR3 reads CASSQGGRVTGELFF. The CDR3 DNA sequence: TGCGCCAGCAGCCAAGGGGGCCGGGTCACCGGGGAGCTGTTTTTT.

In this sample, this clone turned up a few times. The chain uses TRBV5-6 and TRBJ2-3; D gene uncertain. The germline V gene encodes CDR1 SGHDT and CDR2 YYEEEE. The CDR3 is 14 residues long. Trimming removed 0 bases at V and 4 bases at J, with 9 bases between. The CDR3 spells CASSLGGGADTQYF. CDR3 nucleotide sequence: TGTGCCAGCAGCTTGGGTGGCGGAGCAGATACGCAGTATTTT.

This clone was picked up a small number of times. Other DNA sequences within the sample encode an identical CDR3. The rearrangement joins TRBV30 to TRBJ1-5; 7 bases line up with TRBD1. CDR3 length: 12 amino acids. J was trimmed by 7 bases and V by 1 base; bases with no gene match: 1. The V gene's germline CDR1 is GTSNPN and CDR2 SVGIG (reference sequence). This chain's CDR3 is CAWSGGGQPQHF. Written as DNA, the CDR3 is TGTGCCTGGAGTGGAGGGGGCCAGCCCCAGCATTTT. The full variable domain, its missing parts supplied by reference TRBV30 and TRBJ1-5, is SQTIHQWPATLVQPVGSPLSLECTVEGTSNPNLYWYRQAAGRGLQLLFYSVGIGQISSEVPQNLSASRPQDRQFILSSKKLLLSDSGFYLCAWSGGGQPQHFGDGTRLSIL.

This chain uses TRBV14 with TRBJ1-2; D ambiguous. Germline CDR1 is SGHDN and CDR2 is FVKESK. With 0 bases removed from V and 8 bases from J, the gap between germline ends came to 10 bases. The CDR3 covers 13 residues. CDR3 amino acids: CASSQDLFGGYTF. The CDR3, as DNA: TGTGCCAGCAGCCAAGATTTATTCGGGGGCTACACCTTC.

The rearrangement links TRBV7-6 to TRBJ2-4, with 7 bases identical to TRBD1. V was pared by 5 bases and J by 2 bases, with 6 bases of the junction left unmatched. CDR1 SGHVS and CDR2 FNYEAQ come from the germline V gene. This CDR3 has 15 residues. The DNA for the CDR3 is TGTGCCAGCAGCCGAGGGGGCGCGTCCAAAAACATTCAGTACTTC. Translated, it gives CASSRGGASKNIQYF. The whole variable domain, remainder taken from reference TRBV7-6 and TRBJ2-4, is GAGVSQSPRYKVTKRGQDVALRCDPISGHVSLYWYRQALGQGPEFLTYFNYEAQQDKSGLPNDRFSAERPEGSISTLTIQRTEQRDSAMYRCASSRGGASKNIQYFGAGTRLSVL.

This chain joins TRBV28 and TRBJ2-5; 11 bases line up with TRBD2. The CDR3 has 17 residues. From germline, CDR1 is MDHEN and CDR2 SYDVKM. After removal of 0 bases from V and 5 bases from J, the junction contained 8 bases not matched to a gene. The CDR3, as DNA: TGTGCCAGCAGTTTATGGACCGCTAGCGGGGGGTCGGAGACCCAGTACTTC. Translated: CASSLWTASGGSETQYF.

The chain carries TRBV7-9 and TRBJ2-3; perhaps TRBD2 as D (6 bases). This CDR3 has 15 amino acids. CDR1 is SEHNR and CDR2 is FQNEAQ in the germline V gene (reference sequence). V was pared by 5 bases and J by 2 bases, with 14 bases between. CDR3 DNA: TGTGCCAGCAGCCCCCCTAGCGTCTACACAGATACGCAGTATTTT. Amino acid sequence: CASSPPSVYTDTQYF.

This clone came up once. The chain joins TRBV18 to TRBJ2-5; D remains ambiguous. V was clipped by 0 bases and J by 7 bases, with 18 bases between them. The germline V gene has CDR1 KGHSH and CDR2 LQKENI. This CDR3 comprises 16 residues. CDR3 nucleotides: TGTGCCAGCTCACCACCCGGTTTCGGAGCGTCGGGGACCCAGTACTTC. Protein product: CASSPPGFGASGTQYF.

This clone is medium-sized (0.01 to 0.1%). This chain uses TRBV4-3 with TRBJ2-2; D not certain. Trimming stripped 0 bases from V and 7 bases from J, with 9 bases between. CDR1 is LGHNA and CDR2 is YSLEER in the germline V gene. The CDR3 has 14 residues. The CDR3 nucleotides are TGCGCCAGCAGCCAAGATATCGGATACGGGGAGCTGTTTTTT. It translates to CASSQDIGYGELFF.

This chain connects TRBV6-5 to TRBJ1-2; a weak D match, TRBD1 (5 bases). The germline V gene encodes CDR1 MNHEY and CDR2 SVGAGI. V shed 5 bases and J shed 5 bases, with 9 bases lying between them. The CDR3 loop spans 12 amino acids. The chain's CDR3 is CASSNQGYGYTF. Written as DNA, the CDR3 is TGTGCCAGCAGTAATCAGGGTTATGGCTACACCTTC.

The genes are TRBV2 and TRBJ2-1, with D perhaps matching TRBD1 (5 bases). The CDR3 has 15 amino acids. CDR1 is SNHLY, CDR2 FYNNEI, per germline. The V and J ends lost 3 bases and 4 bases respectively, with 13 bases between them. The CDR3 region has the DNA TGTGCCAGCAGTGAGGCGGCAGGGCGGTACAATGAGCAGTTCTTC. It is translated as CASSEAAGRYNEQFF. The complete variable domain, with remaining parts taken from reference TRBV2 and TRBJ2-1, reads EPEVTQTPSHQVTQMGQEVILRCVPISNHLYFYWYRQILGQKVEFLVSFYNNEISEKSEIFDDQFSVERPDGSNFTLKIRSTKLEDSAMYFCASSEAAGRYNEQFFGPGTRLTVL.

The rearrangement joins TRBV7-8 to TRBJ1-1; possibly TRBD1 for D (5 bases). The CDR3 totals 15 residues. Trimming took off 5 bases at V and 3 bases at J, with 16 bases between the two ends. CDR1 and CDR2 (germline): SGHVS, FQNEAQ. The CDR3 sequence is CASSQNGGSDTEAFF. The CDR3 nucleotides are TGTGCCAGCAGCCAAAATGGGGGGTCCGACACTGAAGCTTTCTTT.

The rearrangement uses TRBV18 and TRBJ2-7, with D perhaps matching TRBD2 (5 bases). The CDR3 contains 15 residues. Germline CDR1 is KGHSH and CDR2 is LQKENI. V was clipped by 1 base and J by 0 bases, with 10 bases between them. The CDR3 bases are TGTGCCAGCTCACCACGTGGAGGCGACTCCTACGAGCAGTACTTC. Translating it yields CASSPRGGDSYEQYF. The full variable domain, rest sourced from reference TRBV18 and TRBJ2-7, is NAGVMQNPRHLVRRRGQEARLRCSPMKGHSHVYWYRQLPEEGLKFMVYLQKENIIDESGMPKERFSAEFPKEGPSILRIQQVVRGDSAAYFCASSPRGGDSYEQYFGPGTRLTVT.

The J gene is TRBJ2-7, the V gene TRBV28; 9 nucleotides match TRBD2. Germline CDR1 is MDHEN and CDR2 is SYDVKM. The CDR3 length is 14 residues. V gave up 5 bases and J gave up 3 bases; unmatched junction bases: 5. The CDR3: CASSPLTSGYEQYF. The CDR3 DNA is TGTGCCAGCAGTCCCTTGACTAGCGGCTACGAGCAGTACTTC. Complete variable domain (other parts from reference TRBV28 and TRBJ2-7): DVKVTQSSRYLVKRTGEKVFLECVQDMDHENMFWYRQDPGLGLRLIYFSYDVKMKEKGDIPEGYSVSREKKERFSLILESASTNQTSMYLCASSPLTSGYEQYFGPGTRLTVT.

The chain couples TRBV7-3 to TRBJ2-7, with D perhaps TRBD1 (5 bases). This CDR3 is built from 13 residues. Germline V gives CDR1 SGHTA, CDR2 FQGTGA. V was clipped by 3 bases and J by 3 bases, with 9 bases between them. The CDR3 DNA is TGTGCCAGCAGCTTGACAGCAAGCTACGAGCAGTACTTC. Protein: CASSLTASYEQYF. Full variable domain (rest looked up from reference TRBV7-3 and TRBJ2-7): GAGVSQTPSNKVTEKGKYVELRCDPISGHTALYWYRQSLGQGPEFLIYFQGTGAADDSGLPNDRFFAVRPEGSVSTLKIQRTERGDSAVYLCASSLTASYEQYFGPGTRLTVT.

Here the CDR3 DNA reads TGTGCCAGCAGTTACGCGGGAGACGCGTCCTACGAGCAGTACTTC. Protein sequence: CASSYAGDASYEQYF. The rearrangement joins TRBV6-5 to TRBJ2-7, with 7 bases matching TRBD2. The trim removed 2 bases at V and 1 base at J, leaving 5 bases unmatched. Per germline, CDR1 MNHEY and CDR2 SVGAGI. CDR3 length: 15 residues.